This T cell receptor (beta chain) was captured in a study of neurological immune-mediated disorders. TCRdb used MiXCR to reprocess the 5' RACE reads, holding one entry per CDR3 protein. The data contain about 95,000 distinct CDR3 sequences, 3.5% to 4% of them seen just once; the ten biggest clones take up around 6%. Whole-study findings and limits: The greatest degree of TCR clonal expansion was observed in HTLV-1-associated myelopathy, with the lowest in multiple sclerosis, below that of healthy controls. Repertoires from 18 of 34 multiple sclerosis patients grouped phylogenetically into a related-CDR3 cluster, suggesting a possible signature. Clinical features showed no association with the multiple sclerosis repertoire cluster, and MRI features showed none either.

This clonotype appeared many times. Antigen specificity is unknown. V lost 6 bases and J lost 0, with 13 bases in between. This CDR3 is built from 15 residues. Germline CDR1 is SGHKS and CDR2 is YYEKEE (reference sequence). Sequencing used PBMCs. This chain uses TRBV5-5 with TRBJ2-1; tentatively, D is TRBD2 (5 bases). The sequence derives from a woman younger than 30 with multiple sclerosis. The CDR3 DNA reads as TGTGCCAGCATGAGCGGAATCGGCTCCTACAATGAGCAGTTCTTC. Its protein product is CASMSGIGSYNEQFF.